The rows below give T cell receptor beta chains drawn from one sample of a study of T cell responses to AZD1222 COVID-19 vaccine. Using immunoSEQ multiplex PCR, the repertoire was profiled, and TCRdb retains in-frame clones only, with some absent. The sample includes about 120,000 clones, around nine tenths seen only once; the top ten take approximately 3.5%. Sequencing was performed on peripheral blood, taken on day 0 of AZD1222 vaccination. The receptors were gathered from an adult in good health. CDR3s include the opening cysteine and the closing phenylalanine or tryptophan. A D gene is named only where the DNA matches it firmly. Clone size is stated in some rows and not others, as once, few, many or a class when expanded.

once	-	TRBV3-1/TRBV3-2	16	TRBJ2-1	TGTGCCAGCAGTGACCTCTGGGTCAGCTCCTACAATGAGCAGTTCTTC	CASSDLWVSSYNEQFF
-	TRBD1	TRBV19	16	TRBJ1-5	TGTGCCACCTCGGACAGGGGGCAATGGAGCAATCAGCCCCAGCATTTT	CATSDRGQWSNQPQHF
-	-	TRBV16	13	TRBJ2-2	TGTGCCAGCAGTCCAGAGGGCACCGGGGAGCTGTTTTTT	CASSPEGTGELFF
-	TRBD2	TRBV7-3	16	TRBJ2-7	TGTGCCAGCAGCTCCCAGGGAGGGAACATTCTCTACGAGCAGTACTTC	CASSSQGGNILYEQYF
-	-	TRBV6-4	16	TRBJ2-1	TGTGCCAGCAGTCTCACCGCCTCGACCCTAGGGAATGAGCAGTTCTTC	CASSLTASTLGNEQFF
-	-	TRBV6-5	13	TRBJ2-5	TGTGCCAGCAGTTACGGGGTATCGGAGACCCAGTACTTC	CASSYGVSETQYF
-	TRBD1	TRBV11-2	17	TRBJ1-5	TGTGCCAGCAGCTTAGGGACAGGGTCCTATAGCAATCAGCCCCAGCATTTT	CASSLGTGSYSNQPQHF
-	-	TRBV6-5	13	TRBJ1-1	TGTGCCAGCAGATGGGAGCCCAGCACTGAAGCTTTCTTT	CASRWEPSTEAFF
once	-	TRBV3-1/TRBV3-2	15	TRBJ1-2	TGTGCCAGCAGCCAGGGCCGGCTTTATAACTATGGCTACACCTTC	CASSQGRLYNYGYTF
-	-	TRBV7-3	16	TRBJ2-3	TGTGCCAGCAGTCTCCTAGCGACCACACGTTGGGATACGCAGTATTTT	CASSLLATTRWDTQYF
once	-	TRBV12-3/TRBV12-4	13	TRBJ2-7	TGTGCCAGCAAACAGAGCGCAAACTACGAGCAGTACTTC	CASKQSANYEQYF
-	TRBD1	TRBV2	16	TRBJ1-2	TGTGCCAGCAGTGAATCCGGGACAGGGGGCCTCTATGGCTACACCTTC	CASSESGTGGLYGYTF
-	-	TRBV6-5	13	TRBJ1-2	TGTGCCAGCAGGGACAGACTAAACTATGGCTACACCTTC	CASRDRLNYGYTF
-	-	TRBV15	13	TRBJ1-4	TGTGCCACCAGCAGAGAGATAAATGAAAAACTGTTTTTT	CATSREINEKLFF
-	-	TRBV5-1	12	TRBJ1-2	TGCGCCAGCAGCCCTGGTAACTATGGCTACACCTTC	CASSPGNYGYTF